The 21 T cell receptor beta chains below all came from one sample that was sequenced in a study of Graves' ophthalmopathy and Graves' hyperthyroidism. RNA served as the template for amplifying TCR beta CDR3 regions. An initial RT-PCR round employing HTBI primers preceded a second-round multiplex PCR. One entry per CDR3 protein results from TCRdb running MiXCR on the multiplex PCR reads. This sample has about 660,000 distinct CDR3 sequences, with 35% to 50% found just once. Sequencing was carried out using peripheral blood. The receptors originated from an adult man with Graves' ophthalmopathy.

V gene TRBV10-3 combines with J gene TRBJ2-5; 11 nucleotides agree with TRBD2. The CDR3 covers 16 residues. Germline CDR1 reads ENHRY; CDR2 reads SYGVKD. V was pared by 6 bases and J by 4 bases, with 10 bases of the junction left unmatched. CDR3 protein: CAIRDSGGAEGETQYF. Here the CDR3 DNA reads TGTGCCATCAGGGATAGCGGGGGGGCCGAGGGAGAGACCCAGTACTTC.

The gene calls are TRBV19 and TRBJ1-5, with TRBD1 as a possible D gene (5 bases). CDR1 LNHDA and CDR2 SQIVND come from the germline V gene (reference sequence). The CDR3 consists of 14 residues. V was pared by 9 bases and J by 10 bases, with 22 bases between. The CDR3 nucleotides are TGTGCCAGCAGCACTGAGGGACGGGCACTTCCCCAGCATTTT. Amino acid sequence: CASSTEGRALPQHF.

The chain links TRBV7-9 to TRBJ2-2; 10 nucleotides agree with TRBD1. This CDR3 region has 15 residues. Germline V gives CDR1 SEHNR, CDR2 FQNEAQ (reference sequence). V trimming: 5 bases; J trimming: 6 bases; junction bases outside the gene matches: 6. This CDR3 reads CASSRDRGISGELFF. CDR3 coding DNA: TGTGCCAGCAGCCGGGACAGGGGTATCTCCGGGGAGCTGTTTTTT.

The V gene is TRBV9, the J gene TRBJ2-5; D is perhaps TRBD2 (8 bases). The germline V and J ends were trimmed by 0 bases and 5 bases, with 20 bases remaining between them. The CDR3 is 17 amino acids. Germline CDR1 reads SGDLS; CDR2 reads YYNGEE. CDR3 residues: CASSVGAGGGRGETQYF. CDR3 nucleotides: TGTGCCAGCAGCGTAGGTGCCGGGGGGGGCAGGGGGGAGACCCAGTACTTC.

This clonotype was seen repeatedly, ten times or more. V and J are TRBV6-4 and TRBJ2-6; 8 bases map to TRBD1. CDR3 length: 16 amino acids. The junction had 7 bases not matched to a gene; V was cut back by 5 bases and J by 4 bases. The germline gives CDR1 MRHNA, CDR2 SNTAGT. In DNA, the CDR3 is TGTGCCAGCAGTCGCACGACAGGGGCCGGGGCCAACGTCCTGACTTTC. It specifies CASSRTTGAGANVLTF.

V is TRBV11-1 and J is TRBJ1-1; tentatively, D is TRBD1 (5 bases). Germline V lookup: CDR1 SGHAT, CDR2 FQDESV (reference sequence). Trimming left V 1 base short and J 6 bases short, with 18 bases between. This CDR3 has 16 amino acids. The CDR3 nucleotides are TGTGCCAGCAGCTTAGTATTTGGGGGGATGGGGCCTGAAGCTTTCTTT. The encoded protein is CASSLVFGGMGPEAFF.

The chain is built from TRBV7-9 and TRBJ1-2; 7 bases align to TRBD1. J gave up 8 bases and V 5 bases, and 8 bases lay outside the gene matches. This CDR3 spans 13 amino acids. Germline V CDR1 and CDR2: SEHNR, FQNEAQ (reference sequence). The CDR3 DNA reads TGTGCCAGCAGCCAAACGACAGGGTCCGGCTACACCTTC. This translates into CASSQTTGSGYTF.

V usage is TRBV9 and J usage is TRBJ2-2, with D perhaps matching TRBD1 (6 bases). The germline CDR1 and CDR2 sequences are SGDLS and YYNGEE. Trimming left V 4 bases short and J 0 bases short, with 13 bases between. The CDR3 covers 16 residues. The CDR3: CASSPGDPANTGELFF. CDR3 DNA: TGTGCCAGCAGCCCAGGGGACCCGGCGAACACCGGGGAGCTGTTTTTT.

The chain is built from TRBV12-3 or TRBV12-4 and TRBJ2-3; no clear D. Trimming took off 1 base at V and 1 base at J, with 9 bases between the two ends. This CDR3 comprises 15 residues. The CDR3 coding sequence is TGTGCCAGCAGTTTAGAACGAGTTGGCACAGATACGCAGTATTTT. Protein product: CASSLERVGTDTQYF.

At least ten counts were recorded for this clonotype. The chain links TRBV7-2 to TRBJ2-5; perhaps TRBD2 as D (6 bases). V was pared by 2 bases and J by 5 bases, with 15 bases between. The V gene's germline CDR1 is SGHTA and CDR2 FQGNSA. The CDR3 is 15 residues long. The CDR3 loop reads CASSLFSGEMETQYF. In DNA, the CDR3 is TGTGCCAGCAGCTTATTTTCGGGAGAGATGGAGACCCAGTACTTC.

The J gene is TRBJ1-2, the V gene TRBV5-5; 10 nucleotides agree with TRBD1. Germline V gene sequence: CDR1 SGHKS, CDR2 YYEKEE (reference sequence). V trimming: 2 bases; J trimming: 6 bases; junction bases outside the gene matches: 13. CDR3 length equals 17 residues. The CDR3 sequence is CASSFGQGQGIGDGYTF. DNA for the CDR3: TGTGCCAGCAGCTTTGGGCAGGGACAGGGGATAGGGGATGGCTACACCTTC.

The rearrangement links TRBV12-5 to TRBJ1-6; a possible D gene is TRBD1 (6 bases). Germline CDR1 is LGHNT and CDR2 is FRNRAP. This CDR3 has 15 residues. CDR3 residues: CASSFFGTGSSPLHF. The CDR3 DNA is TGTGCCAGCAGTTTCTTCGGAACAGGGAGTTCACCCCTCCACTTT.

This clonotype was seen at least ten times. The rearrangement joins TRBV7-2 to TRBJ2-5, with TRBD2 matching over 15 bases. The CDR3 has 18 residues. Germline lookup yields CDR1 SGHTA and CDR2 FQGNSA. The J segment lost 5 bases and the V segment lost 4 bases, leaving 11 bases of the junction unmatched. The CDR3 protein is CASSSRTSGGAEVETQYF. The DNA for the CDR3 is TGTGCCAGCAGCTCCAGGACTAGCGGGGGGGCCGAGGTTGAGACCCAGTACTTC. The variable domain in full, completed from reference TRBV7-2 and TRBJ2-5, reads GAGVSQSPSNKVTEKGKDVELRCDPISGHTALYWYRQSLGQGLEFLIYFQGNSAPDKSGLPSDRFSAERTGGSVSTLTIQRTQQEDSAVYLCASSSRTSGGAEVETQYFGPGTRLLVL.

This sequence joins TRBV12-5 and TRBJ2-2, with 7 bases aligning to TRBD1. The ends lost 1 base at V and 0 bases at J; junction bases unmatched: 11. The CDR3 has 19 residues. Germline CDR1 LGHNT, CDR2 FRNRAP. The CDR3 is CASGLGRKGAAANTGELFF. The CDR3 nucleotides are TGTGCTAGTGGTTTGGGGAGGAAGGGGGCGGCGGCGAACACCGGGGAGCTGTTTTTT.

About this clonotype itself: Because it lacks the conserved phenylalanine or tryptophan at the end, this CDR3 is likely a read error. The chain is built from TRBV5-1 and TRBJ1-1, with D unclear. Trimming removed 4 bases at V and 1 base at J, with 8 bases between. The germline V gene encodes CDR1 SGHRS and CDR2 YFSETQ. The CDR3 loop spans 13 amino acids. CDR3 DNA sequence: TGCGCCAGCAGCCCCACAAGGAACACTGAAGCTTTCCTT. It translates to CASSPTRNTEAFL.

This clonotype was seen only a few times. The chain combines TRBV9 with TRBJ2-7; 8 nucleotides line up with TRBD1. V trimming: 4 bases; J trimming: 0 bases; junction bases outside the gene matches: 12. CDR1 and CDR2 (germline): SGDLS, YYNGEE. The CDR3 extends over 17 amino acids. The CDR3 region has the DNA TGTGCCAGCAGCCATCCCGCGGGGACAGGAAGCTCCTACGAGCAGTACTTC. Residues: CASSHPAGTGSSYEQYF.

V usage is TRBV10-3 and J usage is TRBJ1-3; 8 bases line up with TRBD1. Germline V CDR1 and CDR2: ENHRY, SYGVKD. J gave up 8 bases and V 2 bases, and 8 bases lay outside the gene matches. The CDR3 is 15 amino acids. CDR3 in amino acids: CAISEDRGYGYTIYF. CDR3 coding DNA: TGTGCCATCAGTGAGGACAGGGGTTATGGCTACACCATATATTTT.

This clonotype was detected only a few times. The chain has TRBV27 and TRBJ1-1, with D tentatively TRBD1 (6 bases). V gave up 0 bases and J gave up 6 bases, with 20 bases separating them. Germline CDR1 reads MNHEY; CDR2 reads SMNVEV (reference sequence). This CDR3 is built from 17 residues. The CDR3 region has the DNA TGTGCCAGCAGTTTATCCCGCTACGGGACAATTGGCCCTGAAGCTTTCTTT. Protein sequence: CASSLSRYGTIGPEAFF.

There are a few counts of this clonotype. The chain links TRBV9 to TRBJ2-7; D perhaps matches TRBD1 (6 bases). Trimming left V 4 bases short and J 2 bases short, with 16 bases between. The CDR3 runs 15 residues. Germline loops: CDR1 SGDLS, CDR2 YYNGEE. CDR3 in amino acids: CASSYRDNPPYEQYF. CDR3 in DNA: TGTGCCAGCAGCTACCGGGACAACCCCCCCTACGAGCAGTACTTC.

This clonotype was recorded a few times. This chain joins TRBV7-9 and TRBJ1-1, with D possibly TRBD1 on 6 matching bases. Deletions cut 11 bases from V and 1 base from J, with 17 bases between. This CDR3 has 14 amino acids. Germline values: CDR1 SEHNR, CDR2 FQNEAQ (reference sequence). The CDR3 DNA reads as TGTGCCTGGAGTCCAGGGGTTGGGAACACTGAAGCTTTCTTT. Protein sequence: CAWSPGVGNTEAFF.

In its sample, this clonotype was seen a few times. V and J are TRBV29-1 and TRBJ2-7; tentative D call: TRBD2 (6 bases). The DNA end favors TRBJ2-1, so the J call may be wrong. Germline CDR1 is SQVTM and CDR2 is ANQGSEA. The CDR3 runs to 14 residues. The DNA for the CDR3 is TGCAGCGCCACGGGACTCGCCACTTGGGATGAGCAGTTCTTC. Translating gives CSATGLATWDEQFF.